What follows are 15 T cell receptor beta chains derived from one specimen sequenced in a study of shared T cell receptors in the human thymus. The table came from immunoSEQ multiplex PCR; TCRdb's copy has only in-frame clones and leaves some out. The repertoire includes more than 550,000 clones, more than 70% of them detected once, and more than 0.009% sits in the top ten. The sample also formed part of further work on human thymus T cells.

Input material: thymocytes. The source of these receptors is a boy in the first two years of life with a congenital heart defect.

V is TRBV7-2 and J is TRBJ2-7; D is uncertain. Trimming stripped 1 base from V and 2 bases from J, with 6 bases between. This CDR3 region has 13 residues. The germline CDR1 and CDR2 sequences are SGHTA and FQGNSA. The CDR3, as DNA: TGTGCCAGCAGCTTAGGCGGAACCTACGAGCAGTACTTC. It translates to CASSLGGTYEQYF.

The chain recombines TRBV5-1 with TRBJ2-2; TRBD2 is a possible D gene (5 bases). The CDR3 sequence is 19 residues long. Germline CDR1 reads SGHRS; CDR2 reads YFSETQ. Trimming stripped 4 bases from V and 0 bases from J, with 22 bases between. This CDR3 is CASSLDGPLAGANTGELFF. CDR3 nucleotides: TGCGCCAGCAGCCTGGATGGGCCCTTGGCGGGCGCGAACACCGGGGAGCTGTTTTTT.

The rearrangement joins TRBV6-1 to TRBJ1-5; D uncertain. This CDR3 contains 14 residues. Looked up from germline, CDR1 is MNHNS and CDR2 is SASEGT. V was shortened by 8 bases and J by 7 bases, with 18 bases between the two germline ends. The DNA for the CDR3 is TGTGCCAGCGCCCTACGAGGATGGTGGCAGCCCCAGCATTTT. Translated: CASALRGWWQPQHF.

The rearrangement uses TRBV28 and TRBJ2-1, with a possible D match to TRBD1 (5 bases). Germline CDR1 reads MDHEN; CDR2 reads SYDVKM. The V end was cut by 6 bases, the J end by 9 bases, with 12 bases between. The CDR3 spans 12 residues. CDR3 nucleotide sequence: TGTGCCAGCAGCCGCAGACAGCCTGAGCAGTTCTTC. It specifies CASSRRQPEQFF.

This clone was counted a single time. The rearrangement links TRBV14 to TRBJ1-6; no clear D. Between the trimmed V and J ends, which lost 1 base and 9 bases, there was a span of 16 bases. This CDR3 spans 16 amino acids. The germline gives CDR1 SGHDN, CDR2 FVKESK. In DNA form, the CDR3 reads TGTGCCAGCAGCCAAGTGGGAGGAAGGGTCCGTTCACCCCTCCACTTT. Translating gives CASSQVGGRVRSPLHF.

The CDR3 DNA reads TGTGCCACCAGCAGAGATCTGGGACTAGAACGGCCCCAGCATTTT. Translated: CATSRDLGLERPQHF. V and J are TRBV15 and TRBJ1-5, with TRBD1 as a possible D gene (5 bases). The germline V gene has CDR1 LNHNV and CDR2 YYDKDF (reference sequence). Trimming removed 0 bases from V and 9 bases from J, with 15 bases in between. The CDR3 is 15 residues long. Full variable domain (missing parts from reference TRBV15 and TRBJ1-5): DAMVIQNPRYQVTQFGKPVTLSCSQTLNHNVMYWYQQKSSQAPKLLFHYYDKDFNNEADTPDNFQSRRPNTSFCFLDIRSPGLGDTAMYLCATSRDLGLERPQHFGDGTRLSIL.

This chain joins TRBV6-6 and TRBJ1-5; D unresolved. From germline, CDR1 is MNHNY and CDR2 SVGAGI (reference sequence). Deletions cut 6 bases from V and 5 bases from J, with 17 bases between. This CDR3 comprises 15 residues. This CDR3 reads CASSLRGWPYQPQHF. For the CDR3, the DNA is TGTGCCAGCAGCCTACGAGGGTGGCCATATCAGCCCCAGCATTTT.

The rearrangement uses TRBV4-1 and TRBJ2-5; unclear D gene. CDR1 is MGHRA and CDR2 is YSYEKL in the germline V gene. V was shortened by 1 base and J by 1 base, with 10 bases between the two germline ends. CDR3 length: 15 residues. The CDR3 reads CASSQGSGTQETQYF. CDR3 bases: TGCGCCAGCAGCCAAGGATCAGGTACCCAAGAGACCCAGTACTTC.

This chain joins TRBV5-4 and TRBJ2-2; possibly TRBD1 for D (6 bases). Germline CDR1 reads SGHNT; CDR2 reads YYREEE (reference sequence). The CDR3 is made up of 14 amino acids. Trimming cost V 2 bases and J 6 bases, with 11 bases left between them. This CDR3 is CASSLTYRAGELFF. CDR3 nucleotide sequence: TGTGCCAGCAGCTTAACTTACAGGGCCGGGGAGCTGTTTTTT.

The chain is built from TRBV27 and TRBJ2-3, with 10 bases lining up with TRBD1. The germline V gene encodes CDR1 MNHEY and CDR2 SMNVEV (reference sequence). J gave up 7 bases and V 0 bases, and 13 bases lay outside the gene matches. CDR3 length equals 18 residues. The CDR3, as DNA: TGTGCCAGCAGTTTATCCTTCGTAACCGGGACAGGGGTGCATACGCAGTATTTT. Protein: CASSLSFVTGTGVHTQYF.

With respect to this clone: Other DNA sequences within the sample encode an identical CDR3. The rearrangement joins TRBV2 to TRBJ1-5, with 10 bases matching TRBD1. The CDR3 extends over 15 amino acids. Looked up from germline, CDR1 is SNHLY and CDR2 is FYNNEI. J lost 6 bases, V lost 4 bases, and 6 bases had no gene match. The CDR3 DNA sequence: TGTGCCAGCAGTGCTAACCGACAGGGGGCTCAGCCCCAGCATTTT. As protein: CASSANRQGAQPQHF.

The genes are TRBV7-6 and TRBJ1-5; D might be TRBD1 (6 bases). CDR3 length: 13 amino acids. CDR1 is SGHVS, CDR2 FNYEAQ, per germline. V dropped 4 bases and J dropped 3 bases, with 7 bases sitting between them. This CDR3 is CASSWDINQPQHF. DNA of the CDR3: TGTGCCAGCAGCTGGGACATCAATCAGCCCCAGCATTTT.

V is TRBV7-9 and J is TRBJ1-1, with 9 bases lining up with TRBD1. J lost 6 bases, V lost 5 bases, and 13 bases had no gene match. The germline gives CDR1 SEHNR, CDR2 FQNEAQ (reference sequence). This CDR3 region has 16 residues. CDR3 bases: TGTGCCAGCAGCACCCGGGACAGGGACGACGTCCCTGAAGCTTTCTTT. This gives the protein CASSTRDRDDVPEAFF. Combining the CDR3 with reference TRBV7-9 and TRBJ1-1 gives the whole variable domain DTGVSQNPRHKITKRGQNVTFRCDPISEHNRLYWYRQTLGQGPEFLTYFQNEAQLEKSRLLSDRFSAERPKGSFSTLEIQRTEQGDSAMYLCASSTRDRDDVPEAFFGQGTRLTVV.

This rearrangement joins TRBV7-8 to TRBJ1-2; D is possibly TRBD1 (5 bases). Per germline, CDR1 SGHVS and CDR2 FQNEAQ. Trimming took 5 bases from V and 7 from J, leaving 14 bases between them. The length of the CDR3 is 13 residues. The CDR3: CASSHRSFRGYTF. The CDR3 DNA reads as TGTGCCAGCAGCCACAGGAGTTTTCGTGGCTACACCTTC.

The J gene is TRBJ2-6, the V gene TRBV7-6; 7 positions match TRBD1. CDR1 and CDR2 (germline): SGHVS, FNYEAQ. With V trimmed by 3 bases and J by 0 bases, 2 bases remained unmatched. This CDR3 comprises 16 residues. The CDR3 here is CASSLGQFSGANVLTF. CDR3 nucleotide sequence: TGTGCCAGCAGCTTGGGACAGTTCTCTGGGGCCAACGTCCTGACTTTC.